The present T cell receptor beta chain was sequenced within a study of graft-versus-host responses after intestinal transplantation. Sequencing used immunoSEQ multiplex PCR; TCRdb keeps in-frame clones, though not all of them. The profile shows 60,000 to 90,000 clones, about nine tenths of them singletons. CDR3 length equals 12 residues. Germline V gives CDR1 SNHLY, CDR2 FYNNEI. The V end was cut by 8 bases, the J end by 0 bases, with 7 bases between. In regard to this clone: Its antigen is currently unknown.

The source material was unstimulated CD8+ T cells sorted from spleen or lymph node cells, sampled before intestinal transplant. The sequence came from a human donor who received an intestinal transplant. The chain couples TRBV2 to TRBJ1-2; no definite D call. This CDR3 reads CASSVPNYGYTF. CDR3 nucleotides: TGTGCCAGCTCAGTCCCTAACTATGGCTACACCTTC.